This TCR beta chain originates from a study of control samples from healthy donors and cancer patients. Measured with immunoSEQ multiplex PCR; TCRdb has only the in-frame clones, and not every one. The table shows 75,000 to 90,000 clones, with about 85% occurring only once. The sample comprised blood. This clonotype originated in a woman aged 40 to 55 in good health.

CDR3 loop: CASSGTSGSYEQYF. CDR3 nucleotide sequence: TGTGCCAGCAGCGGGACTAGCGGGAGCTACGAGCAGTACTTC. This sequence joins TRBV3-1 (or the pseudogene TRBV3-2) and TRBJ2-7; 14 nucleotides line up with TRBD2. CDR1 and CDR2 from the germline V gene are LGHDT and YNNKEL (reference sequence). CDR3 length equals 14 residues. V was clipped by 5 bases and J by 3 bases; unmatched bases: 0.